Sequencing of this TCR beta chain was carried out in a study of radiation and T cells in renal cell carcinoma. The CDR3 extends over 12 amino acids. J gave up 6 bases and V 7 bases, and 4 bases lay outside the gene matches. Germline CDR1 SEHNR, CDR2 FQNEAQ (reference sequence). Specified time point: blood 2 weeks post-SBRT. Sample treatment: 15 Gy SBRT to primary tumor, nephrectomy 4 weeks later. Only in-frame clones appear in the TCRdb table, and some are missing; sequencing was by immunoSEQ multiplex PCR. The sample consists of around 86,000 clones, 80% to 90% of them appearing once. The rearrangement links TRBV7-9 to TRBJ1-1; TRBD1 agrees at 8 bases. The source material was blood, sampled from a patient whose treatment included radiotherapy and nephrectomy. This TCR was recovered from a woman aged 45-65 years with renal cell carcinoma. The CDR3 loop is CASTLTGAEAFF. CDR3 in DNA: TGTGCCAGCACCCTGACAGGGGCTGAAGCTTTCTTT.